These 18 T cell receptor beta chains originate from one sample sequenced in a study of blood T cell repertoires in COVID-19. Libraries were prepared by immunoSEQ multiplex PCR; TCRdb keeps only in-frame clonotypes and omits some of them. Of around 63,000 clones listed, about four fifths are singletons. The specimen sequenced was peripheral blood. The receptors stem from a woman older than 75 with active or convalescent COVID-19.

The rearrangement links TRBV5-1 to TRBJ1-6, with a possible D match to TRBD1 (6 bases). Trimming stripped 1 base from V and 7 bases from J, with 12 bases between. Germline V gene lookup returns CDR1 SGHRS and CDR2 YFSETQ. The length of the CDR3 is 15 residues. The CDR3 is CASSLNGQNNSPLHF. CDR3 in DNA: TGCGCCAGCAGCTTGAATGGACAGAACAATTCACCCCTCCACTTT.

Here the CDR3 DNA reads TGTGCCAGCAAAGAGCAAAACTATGGCTACACCTTC. It translates to CASKEQNYGYTF. The chain combines TRBV2 with TRBJ1-2, with D hard to call. Deletions cut 7 bases from V and 2 bases from J, with 8 bases between. The CDR3 covers 12 residues. Germline CDR1 SNHLY, CDR2 FYNNEI.

The chain joins TRBV28 to TRBJ1-5; 8 bases match TRBD1. J gave up 2 bases and V 2 bases, and 8 bases lay outside the gene matches. CDR3 length equals 17 residues. The germline CDR1 and CDR2 sequences are MDHEN and SYDVKM. CDR3: CASSLKWTGFGNQPQHF. CDR3 nucleotide sequence: TGTGCCAGCAGTTTAAAATGGACAGGGTTTGGCAATCAGCCCCAGCATTTT. The complete variable domain, with remaining parts taken from reference TRBV28 and TRBJ1-5, reads DVKVTQSSRYLVKRTGEKVFLECVQDMDHENMFWYRQDPGLGLRLIYFSYDVKMKEKGDIPEGYSVSREKKERFSLILESASTNQTSMYLCASSLKWTGFGNQPQHFGDGTRLSIL.

This clone has more than one count but fewer than ten. The V call is TRBV7-9, the J call TRBJ1-1; D gene ambiguous. V was cut by 11 bases and J by 7 bases, with 14 bases left in between. The CDR3 totals 11 residues. Germline CDR1 SEHNR, CDR2 FQNEAQ (reference sequence). The CDR3 sequence is CAVPGLSEAFF. The CDR3, as DNA: TGTGCCGTCCCGGGGTTGAGTGAAGCTTTCTTT.

This clone was detected a few times. The J gene is TRBJ1-1, the V gene TRBV18; D unclear. In germline, CDR1 is KGHSH, CDR2 LQKENI. The CDR3 loop spans 12 amino acids. Trimming shortened V by 2 bases and J by 8 bases, and 9 bases separated the two germline ends. The CDR3: CASSPASGEAFF. Here the CDR3 DNA reads TGTGCCAGCTCACCAGCATCAGGCGAAGCTTTCTTT. The whole variable domain, filled in from reference TRBV18 and TRBJ1-1, reads NAGVMQNPRHLVRRRGQEARLRCSPMKGHSHVYWYRQLPEEGLKFMVYLQKENIIDESGMPKERFSAEFPKEGPSILRIQQVVRGDSAAYFCASSPASGEAFFGQGTRLTVV.

The rearrangement links TRBV10-3 to TRBJ1-2; possible D gene TRBD1, 5 bases. Between the trimmed V and J ends, which lost 2 bases and 4 bases, there was a span of 5 bases. In germline, CDR1 is ENHRY, CDR2 SYGVKD. The length of the CDR3 is 12 residues. CDR3 residues: CAISEDSYGYTF. The DNA of the CDR3 is TGTGCCATCAGTGAGGACAGCTATGGCTACACCTTC.

The rearrangement links TRBV19 to TRBJ2-3; possibly TRBD1 for D (5 bases). The CDR3 extends over 14 amino acids. Trimming removed 3 bases at V and 1 base at J, with 8 bases between. Germline V gene data show CDR1 as LNHDA and CDR2 as SQIVND (reference sequence). DNA for the CDR3: TGTGCCAGTAGTATTCCCAGGGGCACAGATACGCAGTATTTT. This codes for CASSIPRGTDTQYF.

The chain's CDR3 is CSTRTDSTDTQYF. CDR3 DNA: TGCAGCACCCGGACAGACAGCACAGATACGCAGTATTTT. The V call is TRBV29-1, the J call TRBJ2-3, with D maybe TRBD1 (6 bases). Trimming took off 8 bases at V and 0 bases at J, with 12 bases between the two ends. Germline V CDR1 and CDR2: SQVTM, ANQGSEA. This CDR3 is built from 13 residues.

The J gene is TRBJ1-2, the V gene TRBV7-9; 8 bases match TRBD1. Germline assignment: CDR1 SEHNR and CDR2 FQNEAQ (reference sequence). The CDR3 is 16 residues long. V gave up 1 base and J gave up 4 bases; unmatched junction bases: 8. The CDR3 loop is CASSLEVGQGGYGYTF. CDR3 sequence (DNA): TGTGCCAGCAGCTTAGAGGTTGGACAGGGCGGCTATGGCTACACCTTC.

The DNA of the CDR3 is TGTGCCAGCAGAAGGGGCAGTCATGCCACTACCTCTGGAAACACCATATATTTT. This sequence encodes CASRRGSHATTSGNTIYF. The V call is TRBV28, the J call TRBJ1-3, with a possible D match to TRBD1 (5 bases). The V gene lost 6 bases and the J gene lost 0 bases, with 21 bases spanning the gap. Germline lookup yields CDR1 MDHEN and CDR2 SYDVKM. CDR3 length equals 18 residues.

The V gene is TRBV4-3, the J gene TRBJ1-2; D gene unclear. The CDR3 spans 13 residues. Germline assignment: CDR1 LGHNA and CDR2 YSLEER. The V end was cut by 6 bases, the J end by 1 base, with 9 bases between. CDR3 DNA: TGCGCCAGCAGGAACGGGGATAACTATGGCTACACCTTC. This codes for CASRNGDNYGYTF.

This clone occurred a few times. CDR3 in amino acids: CASSQEGAIGTEAFF. In DNA, the CDR3 is TGTGCCAGCAGCCAAGAAGGGGCCATAGGGACTGAAGCTTTCTTT. J is TRBJ1-1 and V is TRBV3-1 (or the pseudogene TRBV3-2); weak D call: TRBD1 (5 bases). The germline CDR1 and CDR2 sequences are LGHDT and YNNKEL (reference sequence). With 0 bases removed from V and 5 bases from J, the gap between germline ends came to 13 bases. The CDR3 has 15 amino acids.

This clone appeared a single time. J is TRBJ2-4 and V is TRBV18, with D perhaps matching TRBD2 (6 bases). Germline loops: CDR1 KGHSH, CDR2 LQKENI. V was trimmed by 6 bases and J by 2 bases, leaving 14 bases between them. The CDR3 length is 15 residues. CDR3 nucleotide sequence: TGTGCCAGCTCCCCAAGACTAGGCCCCAAAAACATTCAGTACTTC. Amino acid sequence: CASSPRLGPKNIQYF. Drawing the rest from reference TRBV18 and TRBJ2-4, the complete variable domain is NAGVMQNPRHLVRRRGQEARLRCSPMKGHSHVYWYRQLPEEGLKFMVYLQKENIIDESGMPKERFSAEFPKEGPSILRIQQVVRGDSAAYFCASSPRLGPKNIQYFGAGTRLSVL.

V and J are TRBV6-2 or TRBV6-3 and TRBJ2-7; 8 nucleotides align to TRBD2. Trimming took 2 bases from V and 6 from J; bases not matched to a gene: 6. Germline CDR1 and CDR2: MNHEY and SVGEGT. The CDR3 is 14 residues long. CDR3 bases: TGTGCCAGCAGTTACAGCGCCGCGGGAGGCGAGCAGTACTTC. Translated: CASSYSAAGGEQYF.

The V and J genes are TRBV10-3 and TRBJ2-5; 8 bases match TRBD1. The CDR3 sequence is 14 residues long. Germline trimming cut 3 bases from V and 5 bases from J; bases unmatched to any gene: 5. Germline lookup yields CDR1 ENHRY and CDR2 SYGVKD. The CDR3 region is CAISETGGWETQYF. CDR3 DNA sequence: TGTGCCATCAGTGAAACAGGGGGGTGGGAGACCCAGTACTTC.

The chain is built from TRBV5-6 and TRBJ2-3; tentatively, D is TRBD2 (6 bases). This CDR3 has 16 residues. Per germline, CDR1 SGHDT and CDR2 YYEEEE. Trimming took 6 bases from V and 2 from J, leaving 19 bases between them. The CDR3 nucleotides read TGTGCCAGCACCCCCCCCTTTCGGGGGTCCACAGATACGCAGTATTTT. It translates to CASTPPFRGSTDTQYF.

V is TRBV7-6 and J is TRBJ2-3; 10 nucleotides match TRBD2. Per the germline V gene, CDR1 is SGHVS and CDR2 is FNYEAQ. This CDR3 is 18 amino acids long. The V segment lost 3 bases and the J segment 0 bases; nucleotides outside the gene matches: 9. The CDR3 DNA reads as TGTGCCAGCAGCTTGCTGGGTCGGACTAGCGGTAGCACAGATACGCAGTATTTT. Encoded protein: CASSLLGRTSGSTDTQYF.

The chain has TRBV14 and TRBJ2-3; TRBD1 agrees at 10 bases. J was trimmed by 7 bases and V by 1 base; bases with no gene match: 8. Germline-derived CDR1 and CDR2 are SGHDN and FVKESK. The CDR3 length is 16 residues. The CDR3 DNA reads as TGTGCCAGCAGCCAAGGTGACAGGGGGCTGGTTTATACGCAGTATTTT. Protein: CASSQGDRGLVYTQYF.